The clone carrying this T cell receptor beta chain was counted once. The antigen remains undetermined. The CDR3 contains 13 residues. Per the germline V gene, CDR1 is SNHLY and CDR2 is FYNNEI. The V and J ends lost 8 bases and 3 bases respectively, with 14 bases between them. The table came from immunoSEQ multiplex PCR; TCRdb's copy has only in-frame clones and leaves some out. Of tens of thousands of clones in the sample, roughly four fifths were seen once. The data are from a study of T cell responses to AZD1222 COVID-19 vaccine. Study in general: Combined were second doses at about 4 or about 12 weeks.

Study-level findings and limits: Spike-specific TCR breadth rose after two AZD1222 doses, and depth rose as well. Just five or six AZD1222 recipients tested seropositive at baseline. After the peak T cell response, and only then, were repertoires sampled.

The receptor's source is an adult in good health. The material sequenced was peripheral blood, taken on day 0 of AZD1222 vaccination. The chain joins TRBV2 to TRBJ2-7; D may be TRBD1 or TRBD2 (7 bases each). The CDR3 spells CASGGGGGYEQYF. The CDR3 nucleotides are TGTGCCAGCGGAGGGGGCGGGGGCTACGAGCAGTACTTC. Full variable domain (missing parts from reference TRBV2 and TRBJ2-7): EPEVTQTPSHQVTQMGQEVILRCVPISNHLYFYWYRQILGQKVEFLVSFYNNEISEKSEIFDDQFSVERPDGSNFTLKIRSTKLEDSAMYFCASGGGGGYEQYFGPGTRLTVT.